These 31 T cell receptor beta chains share one sample of origin, sequenced in a study of cytomegalovirus exposure and HLA in healthy donors. Clones were sequenced by immunoSEQ multiplex PCR, and TCRdb holds only the in-frame ones, with some missing. The sample lists over 200,000 clones; around four fifths were seen once. The sample comprised PBMCs. These receptors originate from a woman between 18 and 29 years old in good health and CMV-seronegative.

This clone has only a few counts. The V and J genes are TRBV28 and TRBJ1-5; 7 bases map to TRBD1. The CDR3 extends over 13 amino acids. V trimming: 5 bases; J trimming: 6 bases; junction bases outside the gene matches: 4. CDR1 and CDR2 from the germline V gene are MDHEN and SYDVKM. DNA of the CDR3: TGTGCCAGCAGTCTGACAGGGTCTCAGCCCCAGCATTTT. Amino acid sequence: CASSLTGSQPQHF. Full variable domain (remainder filled in from reference TRBV28 and TRBJ1-5): DVKVTQSSRYLVKRTGEKVFLECVQDMDHENMFWYRQDPGLGLRLIYFSYDVKMKEKGDIPEGYSVSREKKERFSLILESASTNQTSMYLCASSLTGSQPQHFGDGTRLSIL.

This chain uses TRBV10-3 with TRBJ1-2, with TRBD1 as a possible D gene (5 bases). Per germline, CDR1 ENHRY and CDR2 SYGVKD. V was clipped by 2 bases and J by 4 bases, with 8 bases between them. CDR3 length: 13 residues. The CDR3: CAISEGRAYGYTF. For the CDR3, the DNA is TGTGCCATCAGTGAGGGCAGGGCCTATGGCTACACCTTC.

This chain connects TRBV27 to TRBJ1-5, with D maybe TRBD1 (5 bases). The CDR3 has 15 amino acids. The V and J ends lost 6 bases and 1 base respectively, with 13 bases between them. Germline V gives CDR1 MNHEY, CDR2 SMNVEV (reference sequence). The DNA for the CDR3 is TGTGCCAGCAGCTCCCGAGGGGTAAGCAATCAGCCCCAGCATTTT. The encoded protein is CASSSRGVSNQPQHF.

CDR3 in amino acids: CASGLGNTGELFF. DNA of the CDR3: TGTGCTAGTGGTTTGGGTAACACCGGGGAGCTGTTTTTT. V usage is TRBV12-5 and J usage is TRBJ2-2; unclear D gene. The germline V gene encodes CDR1 LGHNT and CDR2 FRNRAP. CDR3 size: 13 residues. Between the trimmed V and J ends, which lost 1 base and 2 bases, there was a span of 2 bases.

The gene calls are TRBV7-2 and TRBJ1-6; a possible D gene is TRBD1 (6 bases). Trimming shortened V by 5 bases and J by 10 bases, and 18 bases separated the two germline ends. CDR1 and CDR2 (germline): SGHTA, FQGNSA. The CDR3 contains 15 residues. The CDR3 protein is CASSRGGWRESPLHF. The CDR3 region has the DNA TGTGCCAGCAGCCGAGGGGGTTGGAGAGAATCACCCCTCCACTTT.

A few counts support this clone. The chain carries TRBV9 and TRBJ2-2, with 10 bases aligning to TRBD2. J was trimmed by 6 bases and V by 4 bases; bases with no gene match: 12. Germline V gene sequence: CDR1 SGDLS, CDR2 YYNGEE. The length of the CDR3 is 17 residues. The CDR3 DNA reads as TGTGCCAGCAGCCCCGGGACTAGCGCTTTGGTTGCCGGGGAGCTGTTTTTT. Residues: CASSPGTSALVAGELFF.

The chain has TRBV4-1 and TRBJ1-1; D possibly corresponds to TRBD1 (5 bases). The germline V gene encodes CDR1 MGHRA and CDR2 YSYEKL. Trimming pared 2 bases from V and 8 bases from J, leaving 15 bases between. The CDR3 extends over 14 amino acids. CDR3 amino acids: CASSQRRGSMEAFF. The CDR3, as DNA: TGCGCCAGCAGCCAACGCCGGGGGAGTATGGAAGCTTTCTTT.

The chain links TRBV29-1 to TRBJ2-1, with D maybe TRBD2 (6 bases). Germline lookup yields CDR1 SQVTM and CDR2 ANQGSEA. The CDR3 totals 12 residues. The V gene lost 4 bases and the J gene lost 5 bases, with 9 bases spanning the gap. For the CDR3, the DNA is TGCAGCGTTGGGGAGGCGGACAATGAGCAGTTCTTC. Translation gives CSVGEADNEQFF.

The chain recombines TRBV4-2 with TRBJ2-1; TRBD2 might be the D (6 bases). Germline values: CDR1 LGHNA, CDR2 YNFKEQ. V gave up 6 bases and J gave up 5 bases, with 11 bases separating them. The CDR3 consists of 13 residues. Here the CDR3 DNA reads TGTGCCAGCAGGGGACTGACAGACAATGAGCAGTTCTTC. The encoded protein is CASRGLTDNEQFF.

The chain carries TRBV5-4 and TRBJ2-1; D possibly corresponds to TRBD2 (7 bases). The CDR3 contains 15 residues. From germline, CDR1 is SGHNT and CDR2 YYREEE (reference sequence). V was shortened by 2 bases and J by 1 base, with 10 bases between the two germline ends. The DNA of the CDR3 is TGTGCCAGCAGCTTCGGGGGGCTATCCTACAATGAGCAGTTCTTC. Amino acids: CASSFGGLSYNEQFF.

The V and J genes are TRBV27 and TRBJ1-1, with a tentative D call TRBD1 (6 bases). The CDR3 consists of 14 residues. V was clipped by 5 bases and J by 4 bases, with 14 bases between them. Germline CDR1 MNHEY, CDR2 SMNVEV (reference sequence). CDR3: CASSPTGFGTEAFF. The CDR3 bases are TGTGCCAGCAGTCCCACAGGGTTCGGCACTGAAGCTTTCTTT.

The V call is TRBV19, the J call TRBJ1-2; D is ambiguous. Trimming removed 4 bases from V and 3 bases from J, with 12 bases in between. Germline loops: CDR1 LNHDA, CDR2 SQIVND (reference sequence). This CDR3 is built from 14 residues. CDR3 DNA sequence: TGTGCCAGTAGTAGTCAGCCGGCAGACTATGGCTACACCTTC. It is translated as CASSSQPADYGYTF. Based on the CDR3 plus reference TRBV19 and TRBJ1-2, the full variable domain is DGGITQSPKYLFRKEGQNVTLSCEQNLNHDAMYWYRQDPGQGLRLIYYSQIVNDFQKGDIAEGYSVSREKKESFPLTVTSAQKNPTAFYLCASSSQPADYGYTFGSGTRLTVV.

The chain employs TRBV6-5 and TRBJ1-5; D perhaps matches TRBD1 (5 bases). The length of the CDR3 is 15 residues. Germline CDR1 and CDR2: MNHEY and SVGAGI. V shed 6 bases and J shed 7 bases, with 19 bases lying between them. CDR3 sequence (DNA): TGTGCCAGCAGGCCCCGGGGACCGGGTATCCAGCCCCAGCATTTT. This translates into CASRPRGPGIQPQHF.

This chain connects TRBV2 to TRBJ1-4; D not certain. Germline V lookup: CDR1 SNHLY, CDR2 FYNNEI. The CDR3 is 14 residues long. Trimming stripped 7 bases from V and 5 bases from J, with 14 bases between. The CDR3: CASNGRPTNEKLFF. CDR3 sequence (DNA): TGTGCCAGCAACGGACGGCCTACCAATGAAAAACTGTTTTTT.

The genes are TRBV11-3 and TRBJ2-5, with 16 bases identical to TRBD2. CDR1 is SGHNT, CDR2 YENEEA, per germline. The CDR3 has 17 amino acids. Unmatched junction bases numbered 6, after V lost 5 bases and J lost 3 bases. The CDR3 DNA is TGTGCCAGCAGCCCGGGACTAGCGGGAGGGCCGGAAGAGACCCAGTACTTC. It yields the protein CASSPGLAGGPEETQYF.

The chain has TRBV27 and TRBJ2-3; unclear D gene. Germline-derived CDR1 and CDR2 are MNHEY and SMNVEV (reference sequence). V was shortened by 7 bases and J by 8 bases, with 19 bases between the two germline ends. CDR3 length: 14 residues. The CDR3 DNA reads as TGTGCCAGCACCCTGGACGGCGAAGTGGGTACGCAGTATTTT. Encoded protein: CASTLDGEVGTQYF.

The chain has TRBV5-8 and TRBJ2-7; 8 positions agree with TRBD2. The CDR3 length is 16 residues. The germline gives CDR1 SGHTS, CDR2 YDEGEE. V lost 1 base and J lost 0; bases outside the gene matches: 6. In DNA, the CDR3 is TGTGCCAGCAGCTTGTATCCAGCGGGAGTCTCCTACGAGCAGTACTTC. It is translated as CASSLYPAGVSYEQYF.

This chain joins TRBV6-6 and TRBJ1-3; tentative D call: TRBD1 (5 bases). Trimming pared 2 bases from V and 0 bases from J, leaving 11 bases between. Germline V gene sequence: CDR1 MNHNY, CDR2 SVGAGI (reference sequence). There are 16 residues in the CDR3. DNA for the CDR3: TGTGCCAGCAGTTACGCAGGGCAGGACTCTGGAAACACCATATATTTT. Its protein product is CASSYAGQDSGNTIYF.

Only a few counts were recorded for this clone. V usage is TRBV18 and J usage is TRBJ1-6, with D hard to call. Germline loops: CDR1 KGHSH, CDR2 LQKENI. V lost 3 bases and J 8 bases, leaving 8 bases between the germline ends. This CDR3 has 13 residues. This CDR3 is CASSPNLDSPLHF. The CDR3, as DNA: TGTGCCAGCTCACCGAATTTGGATTCACCCCTCCACTTT. The full variable domain, rest sourced from reference TRBV18 and TRBJ1-6, is NAGVMQNPRHLVRRRGQEARLRCSPMKGHSHVYWYRQLPEEGLKFMVYLQKENIIDESGMPKERFSAEFPKEGPSILRIQQVVRGDSAAYFCASSPNLDSPLHFGNGTRLTVT.

The chain recombines TRBV11-1 with TRBJ2-7, with a tentative D call TRBD2 (5 bases). The CDR3 runs 14 residues. The V gene's germline CDR1 is SGHAT and CDR2 FQDESV (reference sequence). Trimming stripped 5 bases from V and 7 bases from J, with 18 bases between. CDR3 sequence (DNA): TGTGCCAGCAGCCAAGGTCCGATCCGGGGAGAGCAGTACTTC. The encoded protein is CASSQGPIRGEQYF.

V gene TRBV18 combines with J gene TRBJ2-1, with 9 positions matching TRBD2. Germline V CDR1 and CDR2: KGHSH, LQKENI. Unmatched junction bases numbered 7, after V lost 5 bases and J lost 2 bases. The CDR3 is made up of 16 amino acids. The CDR3 sequence is CASSSLREGTYNEQFF. The CDR3 nucleotides are TGTGCCAGCTCAAGTCTGCGGGAGGGAACCTACAATGAGCAGTTCTTC. The full variable domain, in which reference TRBV18 and TRBJ2-1 provide the parts outside the CDR3, is NAGVMQNPRHLVRRRGQEARLRCSPMKGHSHVYWYRQLPEEGLKFMVYLQKENIIDESGMPKERFSAEFPKEGPSILRIQQVVRGDSAAYFCASSSLREGTYNEQFFGPGTRLTVL.

The count of this clone is one. This sample includes further DNA sequences coding for the same CDR3. The chain joins TRBV5-1 to TRBJ1-4; D is possibly TRBD1 (5 bases). Germline CDR1 and CDR2: SGHRS and YFSETQ. Trimming shortened V by 0 bases and J by 0 bases, and 6 bases separated the two germline ends. The CDR3 consists of 15 residues. CDR3 in amino acids: CASSLEGATNEKLFF. CDR3 sequence (DNA): TGCGCCAGCAGCTTGGAAGGGGCAACTAATGAAAAACTGTTTTTT.

The V call is TRBV5-4, the J call TRBJ1-2; tentative D call: TRBD1 (6 bases). The CDR3 totals 15 residues. V was clipped by 3 bases and J by 4 bases, with 16 bases between them. Germline V gene sequence: CDR1 SGHNT, CDR2 YYREEE (reference sequence). The CDR3 nucleotides are TGTGCCAGCAGCTCGGCCCGGGACAACCTCTATGGCTACACCTTC. It translates to CASSSARDNLYGYTF.

This clone appeared once. The rearrangement links TRBV10-3 to TRBJ1-5; D gene unclear. With 0 bases removed from V and 7 bases from J, the gap between germline ends came to 4 bases. Looked up from germline, CDR1 is ENHRY and CDR2 is SYGVKD. This CDR3 contains 12 residues. CDR3 region: CAISESGQPQHF. Written as DNA, the CDR3 is TGTGCCATCAGTGAGTCGGGGCAGCCCCAGCATTTT.

The chain uses TRBV28 and TRBJ1-5; D perhaps matches TRBD1 (6 bases). From germline, CDR1 is MDHEN and CDR2 SYDVKM. CDR3 length: 17 amino acids. V dropped 5 bases and J dropped 1 base, with 18 bases sitting between them. The CDR3 loop is CASSPWGQGNSNQPQHF. CDR3 nucleotides: TGTGCCAGCAGTCCATGGGGGCAGGGCAACAGCAATCAGCCCCAGCATTTT.

Only a few counts were recorded for this clone. The chain couples TRBV5-4 to TRBJ1-2, with D possibly matching TRBD1 (5 bases). Trimming shortened V by 0 bases and J by 10 bases, and 10 bases separated the two germline ends. Germline V gene lookup returns CDR1 SGHNT and CDR2 YYREEE (reference sequence). This CDR3 has 12 residues. CDR3 in DNA: TGTGCCAGCAGCTTGGTTGGGGGGGTCTACACCTTC. This gives the protein CASSLVGGVYTF.

The chain couples TRBV9 to TRBJ2-3; D not resolved. CDR1 SGDLS and CDR2 YYNGEE come from the germline V gene. Trimming took 3 bases from V and 6 from J, leaving 11 bases between them. The CDR3 runs to 13 residues. DNA of the CDR3: TGTGCCAGCAGCGGCATTTTCTTGGATACGCAGTATTTT. Translation: CASSGIFLDTQYF. Variable domain in full (rest from reference TRBV9 and TRBJ2-3): DSGVTQTPKHLITATGQRVTLRCSPRSGDLSVYWYQQSLDQGLQFLIQYYNGEERAKGNILERFSAQQFPDLHSELNLSSLELGDSALYFCASSGIFLDTQYFGPGTRLTVL.

The chain couples TRBV19 to TRBJ2-1, with 8 bases identical to TRBD2. The V gene's germline CDR1 is LNHDA and CDR2 SQIVND (reference sequence). The CDR3 loop spans 17 amino acids. Germline trimming cut 5 bases from V and 6 bases from J; bases unmatched to any gene: 15. In nucleotides, the CDR3 is TGTGCCAGTAGTTCGCCTCCGGGACTAGAGTGGGTCAATGAGCAGTTCTTC. Its protein product is CASSSPPGLEWVNEQFF.

The chain recombines TRBV28 with TRBJ1-1, with 8 bases aligning to TRBD1. The CDR3 has 15 residues. V dropped 5 bases and J dropped 6; count of bases not matched to a gene: 11. The germline V gene encodes CDR1 MDHEN and CDR2 SYDVKM. CDR3 DNA: TGTGCCAGCAGTCATCAGGGGGCGACCCATCCTGAAGCTTTCTTT. It translates to CASSHQGATHPEAFF.

V gene TRBV12-5 combines with J gene TRBJ2-1; no clear D. V lost 5 bases and J lost 9, with 11 bases in between. Germline lookup yields CDR1 LGHNT and CDR2 FRNRAP. The CDR3 consists of 12 residues. The CDR3 region has the DNA TGTGCTAGTGGTCCCCCCGACTCTGAGCAGTTCTTC. Translated, it gives CASGPPDSEQFF.

In DNA, the CDR3 is TGCGCCAGCAGCTTGGTTTGGGGGGGAATCACTGAAGCTTTCTTT. It specifies CASSLVWGGITEAFF. The genes are TRBV5-1 and TRBJ1-1; possible D gene TRBD1, 5 bases. This CDR3 comprises 15 residues. Germline CDR1 is SGHRS and CDR2 is YFSETQ. V was shortened by 0 bases and J by 4 bases, with 13 bases between the two germline ends.